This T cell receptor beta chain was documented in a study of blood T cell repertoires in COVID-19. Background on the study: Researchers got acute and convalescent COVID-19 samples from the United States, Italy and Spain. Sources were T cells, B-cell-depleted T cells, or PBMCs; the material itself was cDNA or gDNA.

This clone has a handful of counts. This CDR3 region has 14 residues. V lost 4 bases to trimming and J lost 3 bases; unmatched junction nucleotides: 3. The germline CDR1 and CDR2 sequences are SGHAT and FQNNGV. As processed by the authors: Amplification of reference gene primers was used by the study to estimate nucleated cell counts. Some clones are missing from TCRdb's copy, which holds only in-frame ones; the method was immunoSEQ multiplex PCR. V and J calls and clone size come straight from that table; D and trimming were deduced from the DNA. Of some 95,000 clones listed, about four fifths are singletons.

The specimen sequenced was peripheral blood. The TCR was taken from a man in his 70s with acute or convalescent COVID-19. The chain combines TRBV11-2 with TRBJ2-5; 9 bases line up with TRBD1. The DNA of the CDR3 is TGTGCCAGCAGCTCCTGGACAGGGGAAGAGACCCAGTACTTC. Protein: CASSSWTGEETQYF. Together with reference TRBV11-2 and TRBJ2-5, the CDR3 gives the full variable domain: EAGVAQSPRYKIIEKRQSVAFWCNPISGHATLYWYQQILGQGPKLLIQFQNNGVVDDSQLPKDRFSAERLKGVDSTLKIQPAKLEDSAVYLCASSSWTGEETQYFGPGTRLLVL.